Below are 20 T cell receptor beta chains sequenced from a single sample in a study of OX40 agonist ivuxolimab in advanced cancers. Sequenced by immunoSEQ multiplex PCR; TCRdb stores in-frame clones only, minus some. The table has 75,000 to 95,000 clones, 70% to 90% seen once. The sample in question was CD4+ or CD8+ T cells sorted from blood, obtained in a trial of the OX40 agonist ivuxolimab. These receptors originate from an adult with an advanced solid tumor such as melanoma, head and neck, liver or kidney cancer.

This chain links TRBV5-1 with TRBJ2-6, with D unresolved. Germline V CDR1 and CDR2: SGHRS, YFSETQ. V gave up 1 base and J gave up 4 bases, with 12 bases separating them. CDR3 length: 16 amino acids. The CDR3 bases are TGCGCCAGCAGCTTGTATGCGAATTTAGGGGCCAACGTCCTGACTTTC. Translated, it gives CASSLYANLGANVLTF.

The CDR3 sequence: CASSQDRLAGETQYF. The DNA for the CDR3 is TGTGCCAGCAGCCAAGATCGGCTAGCGGGAGAGACCCAGTACTTC. J is TRBJ2-5 and V is TRBV4-2; the match to TRBD2 covers 8 bases. Germline values: CDR1 LGHNA, CDR2 YNFKEQ. With V trimmed by 0 bases and J by 4 bases, 4 bases remained unmatched. The length of the CDR3 is 15 residues.

A word on this clone: At one end the junction does not follow the germline gene, possibly because of a read error. The chain uses TRBV2 and TRBJ2-7; 8 bases align to TRBD2. CDR1 SNHLY and CDR2 FYNNEI come from the germline V gene. CDR3 size: 14 residues. CDR3 amino acids: CASTLAGLSYEQYF. The CDR3 nucleotides are TGTGCTAGCACATTAGCGGGGCTCTCCTACGAGCAGTACTTC.

This chain connects TRBV5-6 to TRBJ2-7; D gene ambiguous. Germline V lookup: CDR1 SGHDT, CDR2 YYEEEE. The CDR3 runs to 11 residues. Trimming shortened V by 7 bases and J by 5 bases, and 10 bases separated the two germline ends. CDR3 loop: CASQRLNEQYF. CDR3 DNA sequence: TGTGCCAGCCAGAGACTGAACGAGCAGTACTTC.

A note on this clone: This sample includes further DNA sequences coding for the same CDR3. The CDR3 DNA is TGTGCCAGCAGTGAGAGCACAGATACGCAGTATTTT. This gives the protein CASSESTDTQYF. This chain joins TRBV2 and TRBJ2-3; D is ambiguous. Germline CDR1 and CDR2: SNHLY and FYNNEI. There are 12 residues in the CDR3. V was pared by 3 bases and J by 0 bases, with 1 base between.

This sequence joins TRBV4-1 and TRBJ2-1; 9 nucleotides line up with TRBD2. The germline gives CDR1 MGHRA, CDR2 YSYEKL. The CDR3 covers 17 residues. V was clipped by 1 base and J by 7 bases; unmatched bases: 11. CDR3 bases: TGCGCCAGCAGCCAAGTGATCGGCGGGAGGGCCCGGAATGAGCAGTTCTTC. Amino acid sequence: CASSQVIGGRARNEQFF.

The chain carries TRBV5-1 and TRBJ2-3, with 11 bases aligning to TRBD2. Trimming took 3 bases from V and 6 from J; bases not matched to a gene: 9. The germline CDR1 and CDR2 sequences are SGHRS and YFSETQ. The CDR3 is 16 amino acids. The CDR3 here is CASSSPQIAGGDTQYF. The CDR3, as DNA: TGCGCCAGCAGCTCTCCTCAAATAGCGGGAGGGGATACGCAGTATTTT. Together with reference TRBV5-1 and TRBJ2-3, the CDR3 gives the full variable domain: KAGVTQTPRYLIKTRGQQVTLSCSPISGHRSVSWYQQTPGQGLQFLFEYFSETQRNKGNFPGRFSGRQFSNSRSEMNVSTLELGDSALYLCASSSPQIAGGDTQYFGPGTRLTVL.

V and J are TRBV6-1 and TRBJ2-5; no clear D. Per the germline V gene, CDR1 is MNHNS and CDR2 is SASEGT. The V gene lost 8 bases and the J gene lost 2 bases, with 12 bases spanning the gap. The CDR3 is made up of 13 amino acids. DNA of the CDR3: TGTGCCAGCGGCCGGGTCTTACAAGAGACCCAGTACTTC. Translated: CASGRVLQETQYF.

This chain connects TRBV28 to TRBJ2-7, with a tentative D call TRBD2 (6 bases). Germline V gene lookup returns CDR1 MDHEN and CDR2 SYDVKM. The ends were cut back, 5 bases at V and 3 bases at J, with 11 bases in the middle. CDR3 length: 13 residues. CDR3 protein: CASSKTSFYEQYF. In DNA, the CDR3 is TGTGCCAGCAGTAAGACTAGTTTCTACGAGCAGTACTTC. Full variable domain (remainder filled in from reference TRBV28 and TRBJ2-7): DVKVTQSSRYLVKRTGEKVFLECVQDMDHENMFWYRQDPGLGLRLIYFSYDVKMKEKGDIPEGYSVSREKKERFSLILESASTNQTSMYLCASSKTSFYEQYFGPGTRLTVT.

The chain has TRBV19 and TRBJ2-3; D not certain. The CDR3 runs to 14 residues. V was cut by 8 bases and J by 1 base, with 13 bases left in between. CDR1 is LNHDA, CDR2 SQIVND, per germline (reference sequence). In DNA form, the CDR3 reads TGTGCCAGTTCCCCAAGATCTGGCACAGATACGCAGTATTTT. Its protein is CASSPRSGTDTQYF.

The V call is TRBV11-3, the J call TRBJ2-7; D possibly corresponds to TRBD2 (5 bases). The CDR3 is 13 amino acids. Germline loops: CDR1 SGHNT, CDR2 YENEEA. V was clipped by 5 bases and J by 7 bases, with 15 bases between them. In DNA, the CDR3 is TGTGCCAGCAGCGCCACCACGGGGAGTGAGCAGTACTTC. It codes for CASSATTGSEQYF.

The chain uses TRBV4-2 and TRBJ2-2; the match to TRBD2 covers 9 bases. V shed 0 bases and J 5 bases; nucleotides not matched to a gene: 7. There are 17 residues in the CDR3. CDR1 LGHNA and CDR2 YNFKEQ come from the germline V gene. Here the CDR3 reads CASSQDPSGEGTGELFF. In DNA form, the CDR3 reads TGTGCCAGCAGCCAAGACCCTAGCGGGGAGGGGACCGGGGAGCTGTTTTTT.

The chain has TRBV6-5 and TRBJ2-1, with D tentatively TRBD2 (6 bases). This CDR3 spans 15 amino acids. V was pared by 0 bases and J by 10 bases, with 16 bases between. CDR1 MNHEY and CDR2 SVGAGI come from the germline V gene. CDR3 protein: CASSYSRLGPREQFF. CDR3 bases: TGTGCCAGCAGTTACTCGAGACTAGGCCCCAGGGAGCAGTTCTTC.

V and J are TRBV18 and TRBJ2-5, with D possibly being TRBD2 (5 bases). The CDR3 spans 12 residues. V was pared by 4 bases and J by 5 bases, with 8 bases between. Germline CDR1 and CDR2: KGHSH and LQKENI. CDR3 residues: CASSLTGETQYF. The CDR3 DNA follows: TGTGCCAGCTCACTAACGGGGGAGACCCAGTACTTC.

The chain combines TRBV25-1 with TRBJ2-5, with 7 bases aligning to TRBD1. V lost 8 bases and J lost 9; bases outside the gene matches: 3. CDR3 length: 10 residues. Germline V gene lookup returns CDR1 MGHDK and CDR2 SYGVNS. The CDR3 nucleotides read TGTGCCAGCGGAGGACAGGCCCAGTACTTC. Encoded protein: CASGGQAQYF.

The chain joins TRBV6-6 to TRBJ2-3; D not resolved. The germline CDR1 and CDR2 sequences are MNHNY and SVGAGI (reference sequence). This CDR3 is 15 amino acids long. The ends were cut back, 5 bases at V and 0 bases at J, with 12 bases in the middle. This CDR3 reads CASSRTVRSTDTQYF. DNA for the CDR3: TGTGCCAGCAGTCGGACGGTAAGAAGCACAGATACGCAGTATTTT.

The rearrangement links TRBV9 to TRBJ2-3; 7 bases are shared with TRBD2. After removal of 0 bases from V and 3 bases from J, the junction contained 4 bases not matched to a gene. The CDR3 has 15 amino acids. Germline V gives CDR1 SGDLS, CDR2 YYNGEE. CDR3: CASSVDLADTDTQYF. As DNA, the CDR3 is TGTGCCAGCAGCGTAGATCTAGCGGATACAGATACGCAGTATTTT.

The chain combines TRBV5-1 with TRBJ1-2; 7 bases match TRBD1. The CDR3 has 13 residues. J gave up 7 bases and V 2 bases, and 5 bases lay outside the gene matches. Germline CDR1 SGHRS, CDR2 YFSETQ. The CDR3 loop reads CASSFTGVPGYTF. In DNA form, the CDR3 reads TGCGCCAGCAGCTTTACAGGGGTGCCTGGCTACACCTTC.

This chain's CDR3 is CASTQRRGLRAFF. CDR3 bases: TGTGCCAGCACTCAAAGACGGGGGCTGAGGGCTTTCTTT. V and J are TRBV14 and TRBJ1-1; the D gene is possibly TRBD1 (6 bases). The CDR3 contains 13 residues. Germline CDR1 reads SGHDN; CDR2 reads FVKESK. Trimming stripped 7 bases from V and 11 bases from J, with 20 bases between.

The CDR3 DNA reads TGTGCCAGCAGTTTAAGGCCCCCACCCGGATACGAGCAGTACTTC. Its translation: CASSLRPPPGYEQYF. The chain has TRBV28 and TRBJ2-7; no reliable D call. Trimming shortened V by 2 bases and J by 4 bases, and 15 bases separated the two germline ends. This CDR3 spans 15 amino acids. The germline CDR1 and CDR2 sequences are MDHEN and SYDVKM.